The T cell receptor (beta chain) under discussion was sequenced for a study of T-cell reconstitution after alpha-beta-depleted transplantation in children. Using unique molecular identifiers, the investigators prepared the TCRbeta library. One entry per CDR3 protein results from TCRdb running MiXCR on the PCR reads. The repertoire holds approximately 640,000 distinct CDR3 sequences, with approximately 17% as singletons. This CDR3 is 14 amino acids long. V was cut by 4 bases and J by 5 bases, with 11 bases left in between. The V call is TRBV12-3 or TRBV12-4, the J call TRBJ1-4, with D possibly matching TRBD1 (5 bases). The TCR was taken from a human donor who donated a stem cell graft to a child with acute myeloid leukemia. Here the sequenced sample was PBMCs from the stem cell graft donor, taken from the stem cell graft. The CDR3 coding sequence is TGTGCCAGCAGTTCCCCCGGGGGGAATGAAAAACTGTTTTTT. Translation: CASSSPGGNEKLFF.